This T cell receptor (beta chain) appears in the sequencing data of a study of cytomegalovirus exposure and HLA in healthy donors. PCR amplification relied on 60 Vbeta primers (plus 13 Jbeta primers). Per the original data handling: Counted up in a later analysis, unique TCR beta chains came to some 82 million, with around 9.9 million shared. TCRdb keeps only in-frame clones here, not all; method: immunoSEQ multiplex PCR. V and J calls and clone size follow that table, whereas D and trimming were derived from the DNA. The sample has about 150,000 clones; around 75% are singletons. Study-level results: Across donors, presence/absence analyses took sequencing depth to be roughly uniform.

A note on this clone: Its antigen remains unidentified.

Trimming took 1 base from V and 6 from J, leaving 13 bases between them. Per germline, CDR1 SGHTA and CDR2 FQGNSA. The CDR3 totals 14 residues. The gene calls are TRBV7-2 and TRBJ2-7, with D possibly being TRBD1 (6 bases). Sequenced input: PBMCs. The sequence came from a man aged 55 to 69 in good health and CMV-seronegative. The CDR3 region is CASSLGGTPSEQYF. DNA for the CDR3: TGTGCCAGCAGCTTAGGAGGGACACCCTCCGAGCAGTACTTC. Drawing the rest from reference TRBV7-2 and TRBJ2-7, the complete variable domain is GAGVSQSPSNKVTEKGKDVELRCDPISGHTALYWYRQSLGQGLEFLIYFQGNSAPDKSGLPSDRFSAERTGGSVSTLTIQRTQQEDSAVYLCASSLGGTPSEQYFGPGTRLTVT.